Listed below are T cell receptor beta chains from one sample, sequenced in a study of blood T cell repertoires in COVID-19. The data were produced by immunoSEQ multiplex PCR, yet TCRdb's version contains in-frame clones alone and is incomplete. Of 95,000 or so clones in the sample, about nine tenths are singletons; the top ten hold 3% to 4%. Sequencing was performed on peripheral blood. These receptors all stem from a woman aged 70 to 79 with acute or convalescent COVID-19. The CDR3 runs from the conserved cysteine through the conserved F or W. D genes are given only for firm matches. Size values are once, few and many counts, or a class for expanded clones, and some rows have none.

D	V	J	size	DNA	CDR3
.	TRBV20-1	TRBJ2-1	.	TGCAGTGCTAGTTTAGACAATGAGCAGTTCTTC	CSASLDNEQFF
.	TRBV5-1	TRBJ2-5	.	TGCGCCAGCCAGGTCCAAGAGACCCAGTACTTC	CASQVQETQYF
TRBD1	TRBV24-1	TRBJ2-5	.	TGTGCCACCAGTGTGAGACAGGGGAGTGAGACCCAGTACTTC	CATSVRQGSETQYF
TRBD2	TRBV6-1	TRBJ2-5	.	TGTGCCAGCAGTGAAGCGCGGGGGGCCGGAGAGACCCAGTACTTC	CASSEARGAGETQYF
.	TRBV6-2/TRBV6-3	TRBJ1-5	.	TGTGCCAGCAGCCCCGGGCTAGGGGGTCAGCCCCAGCATTTT	CASSPGLGGQPQHF
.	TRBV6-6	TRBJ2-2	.	TGTGCCAGCAGTCGATCCGGGACTCCTCTTGGATCCGGGGAGCTGTTTTTT	CASSRSGTPLGSGELFF
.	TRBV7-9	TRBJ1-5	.	TGTGCCAGCGGGCAGAATCAGCCCCAGCATTTT	CASGQNQPQHF
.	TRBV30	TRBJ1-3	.	TGTGCCTGGGGCTCCTACCGGGGGAGCTCTGGAAACACCATATATTTT	CAWGSYRGSSGNTIYF
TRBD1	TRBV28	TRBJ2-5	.	TGTGCCAGCAGCGGGACAGGGCTAGAGACCCAGTACTTC	CASSGTGLETQYF
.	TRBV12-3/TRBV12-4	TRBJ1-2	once	TGTGCCAGCAGGCCTATAAGGGGCGGCTACACCTTC	CASRPIRGGYTF
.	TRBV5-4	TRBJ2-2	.	TGTGCCAGCAGCAACCAGGGTACCGGGGAGCTGTTTTTT	CASSNQGTGELFF
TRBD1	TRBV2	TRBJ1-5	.	TGTGCCAGCACCCGGACAGGGGGCAATCAGCCCCAGCATTTT	CASTRTGGNQPQHF
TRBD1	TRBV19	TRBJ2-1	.	TGTGCCAGTAGTAAGGGACAGGGGGTTTCGCACTACAATGAGCAGTTCTTC	CASSKGQGVSHYNEQFF
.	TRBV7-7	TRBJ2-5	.	TGTGCCAGCAGCTTAAGTCTAGCGGAGACCCAGTACTTC	CASSLSLAETQYF
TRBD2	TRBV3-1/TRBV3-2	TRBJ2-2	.	TGTGCCAGCAGCCATATGGGGCGGCTAGCGGGAGGGCCCGGGGAGCTGTTTTTT	CASSHMGRLAGGPGELFF
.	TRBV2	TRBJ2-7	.	TGTGCCAGCAGCCTATCCTACGAGCAGTACTTC	CASSLSYEQYF
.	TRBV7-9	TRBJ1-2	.	TGTGCCAGCAGCCCGCGGTCGGGGGAAGAGGGTTCGTCGAGCTATGGCTACACCTTC	CASSPRSGEEGSSSYGYTF
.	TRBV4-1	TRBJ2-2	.	TGCGCCAGCAGCCAGAGGGACACCGGGGAGCTGTTTTTT	CASSQRDTGELFF
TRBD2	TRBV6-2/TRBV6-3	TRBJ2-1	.	TGTGCCAGCAGTTACTCGATCCCCCAGCGGGGGGGCGGTTACAATGAGCAGTTCTTC	CASSYSIPQRGGGYNEQFF
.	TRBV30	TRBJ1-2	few	TGTGCCTGGAGTGTATTACAGGGATATGGCTACACCTTC	CAWSVLQGYGYTF
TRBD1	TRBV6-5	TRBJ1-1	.	TGTGCCAGCAGTTACTTTACCAGGGGGGACACTGAAGCTTTCTTT	CASSYFTRGDTEAFF
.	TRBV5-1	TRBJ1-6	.	TGCGCCAGCAGCTTGGAATCAGGGCCTAATTCACCCCTCCACTTT	CASSLESGPNSPLHF
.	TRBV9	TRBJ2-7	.	TGTGCCAGCAGCGTAGGAGAATCCTACGAGCAGTACTTC	CASSVGESYEQYF
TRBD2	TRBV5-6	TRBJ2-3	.	TGTGCCATGACGACTAGCCTTTATACGCAGTATTTT	CAMTTSLYTQYF
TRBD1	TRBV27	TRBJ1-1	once	TGTGCCAGCAGTAGAATAGGACAGGCTGAAGCTTTCTTT	CASSRIGQAEAFF
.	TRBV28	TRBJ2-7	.	TGTGCCAGCAGACAGGGTTCCTACGAGCAGTACTTC	CASRQGSYEQYF
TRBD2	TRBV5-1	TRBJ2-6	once	TGCGCCAGCAGCTTGGCCGGGGGGGTTCCCAACGTCCTGACTTTC	CASSLAGGVPNVLTF
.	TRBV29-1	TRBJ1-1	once	TGCAGCGTTGACGTTACAGGATCGAACACTGAAGCTTTCTTT	CSVDVTGSNTEAFF
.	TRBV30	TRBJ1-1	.	TGTGCCTGGAGTGAGGCAGCGGCTGAAGCTTTCTTT	CAWSEAAAEAFF
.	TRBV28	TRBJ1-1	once	TGTGCCAGCAGTAGATTGACAGGAATGGCGAACACTGAAGCTTTCTTT	CASSRLTGMANTEAFF
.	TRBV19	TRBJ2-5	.	TGTGCCAGTAGTATAGGAGGGTCGCAGACCCAGTACTTC	CASSIGGSQTQYF